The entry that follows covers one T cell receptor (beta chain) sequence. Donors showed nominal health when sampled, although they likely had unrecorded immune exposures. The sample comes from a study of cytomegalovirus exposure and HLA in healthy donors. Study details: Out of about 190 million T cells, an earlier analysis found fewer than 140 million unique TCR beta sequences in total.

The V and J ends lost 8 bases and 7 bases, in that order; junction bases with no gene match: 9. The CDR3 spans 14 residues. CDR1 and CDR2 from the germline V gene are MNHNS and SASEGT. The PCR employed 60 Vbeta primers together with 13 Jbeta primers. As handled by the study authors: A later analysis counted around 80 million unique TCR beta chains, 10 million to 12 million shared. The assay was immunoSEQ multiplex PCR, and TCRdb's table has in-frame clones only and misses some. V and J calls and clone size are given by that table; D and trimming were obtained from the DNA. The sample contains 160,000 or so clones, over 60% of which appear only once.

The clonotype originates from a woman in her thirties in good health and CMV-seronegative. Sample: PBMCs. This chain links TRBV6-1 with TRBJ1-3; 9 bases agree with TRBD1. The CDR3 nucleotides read TGTGCCAGCCAAACAGGGGGCCTTATGAACACCATATATTTT. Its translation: CASQTGGLMNTIYF.